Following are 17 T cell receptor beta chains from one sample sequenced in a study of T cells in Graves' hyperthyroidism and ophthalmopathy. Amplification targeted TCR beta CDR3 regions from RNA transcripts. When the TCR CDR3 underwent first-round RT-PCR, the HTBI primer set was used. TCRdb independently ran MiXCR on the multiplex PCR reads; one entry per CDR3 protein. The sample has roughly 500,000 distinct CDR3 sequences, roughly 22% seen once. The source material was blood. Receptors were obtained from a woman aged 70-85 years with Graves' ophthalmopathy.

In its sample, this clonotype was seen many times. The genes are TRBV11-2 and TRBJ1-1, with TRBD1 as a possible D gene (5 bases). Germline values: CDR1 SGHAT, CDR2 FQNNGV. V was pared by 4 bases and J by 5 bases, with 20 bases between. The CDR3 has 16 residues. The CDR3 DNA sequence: TGTGCCAGCAGCTCCATACCGGCGGGGGGAGGAACTGAAGCTTTCTTT. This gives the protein CASSSIPAGGGTEAFF.

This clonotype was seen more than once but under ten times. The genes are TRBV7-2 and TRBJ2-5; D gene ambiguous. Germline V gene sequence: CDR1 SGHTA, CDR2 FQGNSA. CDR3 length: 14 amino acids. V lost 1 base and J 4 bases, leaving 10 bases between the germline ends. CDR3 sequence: CASSLDSPPETQYF. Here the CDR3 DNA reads TGTGCCAGCAGCTTAGATAGCCCCCCAGAGACCCAGTACTTC.

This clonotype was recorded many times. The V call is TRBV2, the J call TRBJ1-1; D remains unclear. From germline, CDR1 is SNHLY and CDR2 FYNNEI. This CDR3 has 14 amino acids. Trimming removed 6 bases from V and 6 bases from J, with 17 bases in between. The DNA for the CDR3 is TGTGCCAGCAGCCGCGAATTGGGCCTTGCTGAAGCTTTCTTT. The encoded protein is CASSRELGLAEAFF. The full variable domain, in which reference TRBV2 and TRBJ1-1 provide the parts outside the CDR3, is EPEVTQTPSHQVTQMGQEVILRCVPISNHLYFYWYRQILGQKVEFLVSFYNNEISEKSEIFDDQFSVERPDGSNFTLKIRSTKLEDSAMYFCASSRELGLAEAFFGQGTRLTVV.

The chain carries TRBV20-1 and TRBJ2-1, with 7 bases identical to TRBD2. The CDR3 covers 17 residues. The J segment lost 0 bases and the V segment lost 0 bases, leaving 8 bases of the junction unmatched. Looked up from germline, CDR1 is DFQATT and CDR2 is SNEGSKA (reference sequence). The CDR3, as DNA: TGCAGTGCTAGAGATCCCACGGGGGAGGGCTCCTACAATGAGCAGTTCTTC. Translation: CSARDPTGEGSYNEQFF.

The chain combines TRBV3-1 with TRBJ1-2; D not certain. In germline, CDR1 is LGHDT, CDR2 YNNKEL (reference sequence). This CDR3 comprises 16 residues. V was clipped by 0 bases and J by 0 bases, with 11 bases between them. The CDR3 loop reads CASSQESNSPNYGYTF. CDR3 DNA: TGTGCCAGCAGCCAAGAAAGTAACAGCCCTAACTATGGCTACACCTTC.

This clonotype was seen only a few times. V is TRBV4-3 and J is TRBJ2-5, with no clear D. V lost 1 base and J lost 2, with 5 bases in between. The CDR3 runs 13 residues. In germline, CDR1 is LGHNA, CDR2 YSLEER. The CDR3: CASSQVPQETQYF. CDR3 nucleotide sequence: TGCGCCAGCAGCCAAGTTCCGCAAGAGACCCAGTACTTC.

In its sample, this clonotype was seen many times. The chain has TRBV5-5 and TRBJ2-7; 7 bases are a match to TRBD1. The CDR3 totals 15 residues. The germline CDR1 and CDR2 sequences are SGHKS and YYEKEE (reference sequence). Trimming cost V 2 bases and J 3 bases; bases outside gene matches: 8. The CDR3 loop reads CASSFSDRVDYEQYF. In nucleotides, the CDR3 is TGTGCCAGCAGCTTCTCAGACAGGGTGGACTACGAGCAGTACTTC.

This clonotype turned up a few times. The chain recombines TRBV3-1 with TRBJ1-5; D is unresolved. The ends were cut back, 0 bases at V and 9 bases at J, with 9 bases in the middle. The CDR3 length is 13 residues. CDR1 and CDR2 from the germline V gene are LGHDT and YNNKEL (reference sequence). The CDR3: CASSQDRAWPQHF. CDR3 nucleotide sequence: TGTGCCAGCAGCCAAGATCGGGCATGGCCCCAGCATTTT.

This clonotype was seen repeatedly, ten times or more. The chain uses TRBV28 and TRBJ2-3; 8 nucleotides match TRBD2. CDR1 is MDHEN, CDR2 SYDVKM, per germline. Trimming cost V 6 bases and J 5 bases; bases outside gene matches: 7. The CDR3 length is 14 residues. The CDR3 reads CASRGSGRGDTQYF. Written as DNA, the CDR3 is TGTGCCAGCAGAGGGAGCGGGAGAGGAGATACGCAGTATTTT.

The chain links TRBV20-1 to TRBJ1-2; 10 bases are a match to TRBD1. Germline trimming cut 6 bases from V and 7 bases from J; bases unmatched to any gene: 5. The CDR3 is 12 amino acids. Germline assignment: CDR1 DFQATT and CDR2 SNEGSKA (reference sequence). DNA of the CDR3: TGCAGTGCGACAGGGGGCAGTGGTGGCTACACCTTC. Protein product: CSATGGSGGYTF.

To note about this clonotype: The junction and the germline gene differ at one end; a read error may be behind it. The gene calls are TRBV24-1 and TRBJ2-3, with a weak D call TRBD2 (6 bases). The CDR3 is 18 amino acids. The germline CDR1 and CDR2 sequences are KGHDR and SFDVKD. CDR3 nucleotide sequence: TGTGCCACCGGTGACTTACCCGGTACAAGCGGGAGCACAGATACGCAGTATTTT. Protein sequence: CATGDLPGTSGSTDTQYF.

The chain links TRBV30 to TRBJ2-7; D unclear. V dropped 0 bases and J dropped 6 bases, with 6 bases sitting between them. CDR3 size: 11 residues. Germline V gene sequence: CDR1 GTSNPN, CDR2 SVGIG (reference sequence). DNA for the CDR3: TGTGCCTGGAGTGTAAGGGTCGAGCAGTACTTC. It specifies CAWSVRVEQYF.

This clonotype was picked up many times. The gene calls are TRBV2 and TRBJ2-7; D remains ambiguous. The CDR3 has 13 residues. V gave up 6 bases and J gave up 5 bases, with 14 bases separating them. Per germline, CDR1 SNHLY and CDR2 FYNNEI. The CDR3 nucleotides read TGTGCCAGCAGGCCACCTGGAGTAAACGAGCAGTACTTC. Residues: CASRPPGVNEQYF. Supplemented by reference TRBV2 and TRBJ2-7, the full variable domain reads EPEVTQTPSHQVTQMGQEVILRCVPISNHLYFYWYRQILGQKVEFLVSFYNNEISEKSEIFDDQFSVERPDGSNFTLKIRSTKLEDSAMYFCASRPPGVNEQYFGPGTRLTVT.

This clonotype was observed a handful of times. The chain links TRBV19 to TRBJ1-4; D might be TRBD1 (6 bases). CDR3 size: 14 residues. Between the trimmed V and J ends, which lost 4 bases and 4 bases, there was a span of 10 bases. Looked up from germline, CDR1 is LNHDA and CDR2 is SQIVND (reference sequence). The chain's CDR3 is CASSTRGGNEKLFF. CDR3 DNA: TGTGCCAGTAGTACCAGGGGCGGTAATGAAAAACTGTTTTTT. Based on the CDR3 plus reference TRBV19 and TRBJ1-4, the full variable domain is DGGITQSPKYLFRKEGQNVTLSCEQNLNHDAMYWYRQDPGQGLRLIYYSQIVNDFQKGDIAEGYSVSREKKESFPLTVTSAQKNPTAFYLCASSTRGGNEKLFFGSGTQLSVL.

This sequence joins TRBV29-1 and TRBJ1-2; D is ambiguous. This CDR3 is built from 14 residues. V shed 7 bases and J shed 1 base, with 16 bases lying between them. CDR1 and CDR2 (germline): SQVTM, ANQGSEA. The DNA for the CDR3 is TGCAGCGCCATCATCCCACCGAGTAACTATGGCTACACCTTC. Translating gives CSAIIPPSNYGYTF.

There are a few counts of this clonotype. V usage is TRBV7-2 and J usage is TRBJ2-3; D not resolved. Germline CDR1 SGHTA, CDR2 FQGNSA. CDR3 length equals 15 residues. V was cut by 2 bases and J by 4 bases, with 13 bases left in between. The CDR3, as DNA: TGTGCCAGCAGCTTAAGTAGAATACGGGCAGATACGCAGTATTTT. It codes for CASSLSRIRADTQYF.

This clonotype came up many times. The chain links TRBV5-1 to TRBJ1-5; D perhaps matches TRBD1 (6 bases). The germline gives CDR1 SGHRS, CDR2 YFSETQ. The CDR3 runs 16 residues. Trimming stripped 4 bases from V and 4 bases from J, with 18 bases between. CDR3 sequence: CASSQTDRNTNQPQHF. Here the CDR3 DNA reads TGCGCCAGCAGCCAGACGGACAGAAACACGAATCAGCCCCAGCATTTT.